This record looks at one TCR beta chain sequence and its context. This sample is part of a study of blood T cell repertoires in COVID-19. Libraries were prepared by immunoSEQ multiplex PCR; TCRdb keeps only in-frame clonotypes and omits some of them. This table has over 70,000 clones, 70% to 85% appearing once. V gave up 1 base and J gave up 6 bases, with 10 bases separating them. The CDR3 is 15 amino acids. Germline V lookup: CDR1 MNHNS, CDR2 SASEGT. The clonotype comes from a woman in her sixties with acute or convalescent COVID-19. The source material was peripheral blood. The gene calls are TRBV6-1 and TRBJ1-6, with unresolved D. CDR3 loop: CASSEVGVPNSPLHF. DNA for the CDR3: TGTGCCAGCAGTGAAGTCGGGGTCCCTAATTCACCCCTCCACTTT.